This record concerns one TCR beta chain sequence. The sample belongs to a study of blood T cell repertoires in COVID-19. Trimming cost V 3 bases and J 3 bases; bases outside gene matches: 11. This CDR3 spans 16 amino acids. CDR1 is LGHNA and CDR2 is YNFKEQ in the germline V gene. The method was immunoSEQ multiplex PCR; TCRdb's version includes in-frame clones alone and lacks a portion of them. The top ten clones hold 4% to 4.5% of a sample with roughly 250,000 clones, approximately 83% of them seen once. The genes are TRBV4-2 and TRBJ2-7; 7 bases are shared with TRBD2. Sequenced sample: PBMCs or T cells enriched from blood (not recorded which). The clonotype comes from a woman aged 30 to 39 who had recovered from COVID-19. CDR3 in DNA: TGTGCCAGCAGCCAGGGAGACGGGACTATACTCTACGAGCAGTACTTC. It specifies CASSQGDGTILYEQYF.